Below, 9 T cell receptor beta chains from the same sample are listed, as sequenced in a study of vaccination effects on CD4 cells after COVID-19. After expansion with viral peptide pools in the ViraFEST assay, antigen-specific CD4+ T cells were sequenced. Scientists isolated CD4+ T cells after an approximately ten-day culture period ended. As their vaccination, participants received two doses of either BNT162b2 or mRNA-1273. Assay: immunoSEQ multiplex PCR; the TCRdb copy retains only in-frame clones and omits some. The table records tens of thousands of clones, around 70% of them present only once. No antigen has been assigned to these receptors. The sample was CD4+ T cells from PBMCs cultured with HCoV-229E spike peptides, taken after COVID-19 vaccination. These receptors were collected from a human donor who received a COVID-19 vaccine.

The chain joins TRBV5-5 to TRBJ1-2; no reliable D call. The CDR3 extends over 14 amino acids. Germline V gene lookup returns CDR1 SGHKS and CDR2 YYEKEE (reference sequence). The germline V and J ends were trimmed by 0 bases and 2 bases, with 8 bases remaining between them. CDR3 nucleotides: TGTGCCAGCAGCTTGGGCCAGGAAAACTATGGCTACACCTTC. Encoded protein: CASSLGQENYGYTF. The full variable domain, completed using reference TRBV5-5 and TRBJ1-2, is DAGVTQSPTHLIKTRGQQVTLRCSPISGHKSVSWYQQVLGQGPQFIFQYYEKEERGRGNFPDRFSARQFPNYSSELNVNALLLGDSALYLCASSLGQENYGYTFGSGTRLTVV.

The J gene is TRBJ2-2, the V gene TRBV5-8; 9 bases match TRBD1. From germline, CDR1 is SGHTS and CDR2 YDEGEE. J lost 4 bases, V lost 4 bases, and 8 bases had no gene match. The CDR3 is made up of 16 amino acids. CDR3 in amino acids: CASSLWTGEGTGELFF. DNA for the CDR3: TGTGCCAGCAGCCTTTGGACAGGGGAAGGCACCGGGGAGCTGTTTTTT.

A single count supports this clone. This chain links TRBV18 with TRBJ1-2; perhaps TRBD1 as D (6 bases). There are 13 residues in the CDR3. Trimming pared 3 bases from V and 14 bases from J, leaving 19 bases between. Looked up from germline, CDR1 is KGHSH and CDR2 is LQKENI. The CDR3 sequence is CASSPVGGPERTF. The DNA for the CDR3 is TGTGCCAGCTCACCGGTGGGGGGCCCGGAAAGAACCTTC.

CDR3 in DNA: TGTGCCAGAAGCTTGCTAGCGGGGGAGACATCTAGCACAGATACGCAGTATTTT. As protein: CARSLLAGETSSTDTQYF. This chain uses TRBV7-5 with TRBJ2-3; TRBD2, the table's D call, was not compared with the DNA. TRBV7-5 is a known pseudogene. This CDR3 contains 18 residues.

This clone was counted only a few times. The chain employs TRBV7-2 and TRBJ1-5; TRBD1 might be the D (5 bases). V lost 4 bases and J 10 bases, leaving 11 bases between the germline ends. Germline values: CDR1 SGHTA, CDR2 FQGNSA. The CDR3 is made up of 12 amino acids. The DNA of the CDR3 is TGTGCCAGCAGCTCCCAGGGCCCCCCCCAGCATTTT. The encoded protein is CASSSQGPPQHF.

This chain joins TRBV7-2 and TRBJ2-7; unclear D gene. The CDR3 extends over 12 amino acids. CDR1 and CDR2 (germline): SGHTA, FQGNSA. Trimming cost V 5 bases and J 6 bases, with 11 bases left between them. CDR3 sequence (DNA): TGTGCCAGCAGCCCCTCCTGTCGCGAGCAGTACGTC. This sequence encodes CASSPSCREQYV.

A single count supports this clone. This chain connects TRBV9 to TRBJ1-4, with D uncertain. V was cut by 0 bases and J by 8 bases, with 11 bases left in between. This CDR3 region has 14 residues. Germline values: CDR1 SGDLS, CDR2 YYNGEE. The CDR3 bases are TGTGCCAGCAGCGTAGGAGGTGGGAGCGAAAAACTGTTTTTT. Encoded protein: CASSVGGGSEKLFF.

The chain carries TRBV18 and TRBJ2-5; 11 positions agree with TRBD1. This CDR3 spans 15 amino acids. Trimming took 3 bases from V and 5 from J; bases not matched to a gene: 5. The germline CDR1 and CDR2 sequences are KGHSH and LQKENI. In DNA, the CDR3 is TGTGCCAGCTCACCCGGGACAGGGGGGAAGGAGACCCAGTACTTC. It specifies CASSPGTGGKETQYF.

The CDR3 loop reads CASSEGVYFNTGELFF. In DNA, the CDR3 is TGTGCCAGCAGTGAGGGAGTCTATTTCAACACCGGGGAGCTGTTTTTT. The chain has TRBV6-1 and TRBJ2-2; a possible D gene is TRBD2 (5 bases). Deletions cut 3 bases from V and 2 bases from J, with 13 bases between. Germline V gene sequence: CDR1 MNHNS, CDR2 SASEGT. The CDR3 is made up of 16 amino acids.